This is a list of T cell receptor beta chains from one sample in a study of blood T cell repertoires in COVID-19. Produced via immunoSEQ multiplex PCR; TCRdb's table is partial and in-frame only. The data contain a few hundred thousand clones, around 84% of them singletons. The sample comprised PBMCs or T cells enriched from blood (not recorded which). The receptors here all came from a woman aged 18-29 years who had recovered from COVID-19. The CDR3 runs from the conserved cysteine through the conserved F or W. The order of the fields is D gene, J gene, V gene, clone size, CDR3 DNA, CDR3 protein. The D gene is left open where the match is weak. For some rows the clone size is stated as once, few or many, or as a class when expanded; others skip it.

>TRBD2|TRBJ2-5|TRBV4-1|NA
TGCGCCAGCAGCCAATCCGTGATTGGGGCGGGGGAGCAAGAGACCCAGTACTTC
CASSQSVIGAGEQETQYF
>NA|TRBJ1-4|TRBV30|few
TGTGCCTGGAACCCATGGGGAGGAACGAATGAAAAACTGTTTTTT
CAWNPWGGTNEKLFF
>NA|TRBJ1-2|TRBV5-1|NA
TGCGCCAGCAGTCGCGGGGGCTACACCTTC
CASSRGGYTF
>NA|TRBJ1-4|TRBV29-1|NA
TGCAGCGTTGCAAGGGGGTCTCATGAAAAACTGTTTTTT
CSVARGSHEKLFF
>NA|TRBJ1-2|TRBV2|NA
TGTGCCAGCGCTATCCCTCGGGAGGGCTACACCTTC
CASAIPREGYTF
>NA|TRBJ1-4|TRBV2|NA
TGTGCCAGCAGTGACGGCGGGACGGCTAATGAAAAACTGTTTTTT
CASSDGGTANEKLFF
>NA|TRBJ2-5|TRBV9|NA
TGTGCCAGCAGCGTAGAAGAGGAAGAGACCCAGTACTTC
CASSVEEEETQYF
>TRBD1|TRBJ1-6|TRBV18|NA
TGTGCCAGCTCACCAAGGACAGGGCAGAATTCACCCCTCCACTTT
CASSPRTGQNSPLHF
>TRBD1|TRBJ2-5|TRBV19|once
TGTGCCAGTAGTCCAGGGGGCGTTGAGACCCAGTACTTC
CASSPGGVETQYF
>TRBD2|TRBJ2-3|TRBV6-5|NA
TGTGCCAGCAGTCGACTAGCGGGAGGCACAGATACGCAGTATTTT
CASSRLAGGTDTQYF
>NA|TRBJ2-3|TRBV11-2|NA
TGTGCCAGCAGCTTAGGGCGGAGGGTCCCAGATACGCAGTATTTT
CASSLGRRVPDTQYF
>NA|TRBJ2-5|TRBV9|NA
TGTGCCAGCAGCGTAGTATCACAGGGAGAGACCCAGTACTTC
CASSVVSQGETQYF
>NA|TRBJ1-4|TRBV4-1|NA
TGCGCCAGCAGCCAAGCAATTCGGGAAAAACTGTTTTTT
CASSQAIREKLFF
>NA|TRBJ1-1|TRBV30|NA
TGTGCCTGGAGTGTGGTCGGGTTCGAAGCTTTCTTT
CAWSVVGFEAFF
>TRBD2|TRBJ2-1|TRBV14|NA
TGTGCCAGCAGCCAGGGGGGGGGTCACAATGAGCAGTTCTTC
CASSQGGGHNEQFF
>NA|TRBJ1-3|TRBV18|NA
TGTGCCAGCTCACCAGAATCTCGGACAACTGGAAACACCATATATTTT
CASSPESRTTGNTIYF
>NA|TRBJ2-7|TRBV5-5|NA
TGTGCCAGCAGCTTTTCAGGGGCCTACGAGCAGTACTTC
CASSFSGAYEQYF
>NA|TRBJ2-7|TRBV5-6|NA
TGTGCCAGCAGCGGGGACTTCCATTACGAGCAGTACTTC
CASSGDFHYEQYF
>TRBD2|TRBJ2-7|TRBV30|NA
TGTGCCTGGAGTTACCTCGCGGGAGGGAAACCTTACGAGCAGTACTTC
CAWSYLAGGKPYEQYF
>TRBD1|TRBJ1-1|TRBV5-1|NA
TGCGCCAGCAGACTAACAGGGGACACTGAAGCTTTCTTT
CASRLTGDTEAFF
>NA|TRBJ2-7|TRBV6-1|NA
TGTGCCAGCAGTGAAGCGCAGGTATACGAGCAGTACTTC
CASSEAQVYEQYF
>NA|TRBJ1-1|TRBV30|NA
TGTGCCTGGACCCTTGGTAGGGGAGGCACTGAAGCTTTCTTT
CAWTLGRGGTEAFF
>NA|TRBJ1-5|TRBV6-6|NA
TGTGCCAGCAGTTACGGGGCACAGCTCAATCAGCCCCAGCATTTT
CASSYGAQLNQPQHF
>TRBD2|TRBJ2-1|TRBV12-5|NA
TGTGCTAGTGGAGCTAGCGGGAGGGCCTCGGGTAGGAATGAGCAGTTCTTC
CASGASGRASGRNEQFF
>NA|TRBJ1-2|TRBV5-1|NA
TGCGCCAGCAGCTTGTCCAGCTATGGCTACACCTTC
CASSLSSYGYTF
>NA|TRBJ1-6|TRBV19|NA
TGTGCCAGTAGTATCACAGGCAGCTCCTATAATTCACCCCTCCACTTT
CASSITGSSYNSPLHF
>TRBD1|TRBJ1-2|TRBV10-3|NA
TGTGCCATCCAAGGGGGACAGCCGGGAGGGACTTATGGCTACACCTTC
CAIQGGQPGGTYGYTF
>NA|TRBJ2-1|TRBV2|NA
TGTGCCAGCAACCTCCTGCGGGGATCCTACAATGAGCAGTTCTTC
CASNLLRGSYNEQFF
>NA|TRBJ2-5|TRBV3-1/TRBV3-2|NA
TGTGCCAGCAGCCCTCAGGGCCAAGAGACCCAGTACTTC
CASSPQGQETQYF
>TRBD1|TRBJ1-2|TRBV19|NA
TGTGCCAGTATATCCGGGGACAGGGGGCGCGGCTACACCTTC
CASISGDRGRGYTF
>TRBD1|TRBJ2-2|TRBV5-4|NA
TGTGCCAGCAGCCCGCCGACAGGGATGATAACCGGGGAGCTGTTTTTT
CASSPPTGMITGELFF
>NA|TRBJ2-7|TRBV28|NA
TGTGCCAGCAGTTTGGGGCAGACTAGCTACGAGCAGTACTTC
CASSLGQTSYEQYF
>TRBD2|TRBJ2-1|TRBV30|NA
TGTGCCACACAAAGCGGGAGACTAGGGAATGAGCAGTTCTTC
CATQSGRLGNEQFF
>NA|TRBJ1-2|TRBV7-3|NA
TGTGCCAGCAGCTCGGAGGGTGTTGGTAACTATGGCTACACCTTC
CASSSEGVGNYGYTF